Sequencing of this TCR beta chain was carried out in a study of T cells in Graves' hyperthyroidism and ophthalmopathy. Across the whole study: Any treatment followed the collection of peripheral blood at initial diagnosis. Study-level results: Within blood appeared most thyroid clonotypes that had expanded above 0.001.

TCR beta CDR3 regions were amplified from RNA. Initially, a first-round RT-PCR of the TCR CDR3 employed the HTBI primer set. A single record per CDR3 protein comes from TCRdb applying MiXCR to the multiplex PCR reads. The table includes some 690,000 distinct CDR3 sequences, 17% detected once. Regarding this clonotype: Its antigen remains unknown. One end of the junction is discordant with germline, which a read error may explain.

Stability of Graves' hyperthyroidism was defined as absent ophthalmopathy progression within 18 months. Diagnostic assessment was based on clinical symptoms, serum thyroxine and TRAb, thyroid ultrasound and orbital computed tomography. Germline values: CDR1 SNHLY, CDR2 FYNNEI. This CDR3 is built from 13 residues. The receptor was derived from a man aged 45-65 years with Graves' hyperthyroidism. J is TRBJ2-3 and V is TRBV2; D may match TRBD1 or TRBD2 (6 bases each). The sample consisted of blood. The CDR3 sequence is CANNREAADTKYF. DNA for the CDR3: TGTGCCAACAACAGGGAGGCGGCAGATACGAAGTATTTT.